This T cell receptor (beta chain) appears in the sequencing data of a study of blood T cells in healthy people across ages (dated by TCRdb to 2014 to 2015). Broadly, across the study: In model experiments, roughly one uniquely barcoded TCR beta cDNA molecule per two T cells was captured by template switching. The study analyzed two additional independent replicas of 1 million unique cDNA reads from the same blood draw for two donors, one aged 18 to 29 and one aged 80 or older. Donors of different ages were randomly distributed across sequencing lanes to avoid experimental bias. Four age groups were formed from the donors: young (average about 17 years), middle-aged (around 41), aged (roughly 58) and long-lived (82). Age-related changes in TCR beta repertoire diversity were measured in the study by deep sequencing normalized with unique cDNA molecular identifiers. General findings and caveats noted by the study authors: Observed TCR beta diversity per million T cells fell roughly linearly with age, and a significant reduction was already apparent by age around 44. Donor CMV infection status was unknown, potentially confounding age-related changes in expanded clonotypes. Compared with the aged group, more naive CD4+ T cells, fewer expanded clones and increased TCR diversity were shown by the long-lived group, suggesting age selection. Observed TCR beta diversity correlated strongly with the percentage of naive T cells measured by flow cytometry. Estimates of total diversity based on one million sequenced T cells were regarded as lower bounds and as underestimates. Bulk unsorted PBMC profiling prevented conclusive comparison of naive and antigen-experienced compartments.

The method was 5' RACE. Sequenced on an Illumina HiSeq 2500. A second PCR of about 6 to 11 cycles was performed with a sample-barcoded 5' primer and a J-beta primer mix. A template-switch 5' adaptor carrying 12 random nucleotides introduced a unique molecular identifier onto each TCR beta cDNA molecule. Each sample yielded at least 3 million CDR3-containing paired-end reads. First-strand cDNA synthesis was performed from all RNA using the Mint cDNA synthesis kit, with priming by a TRBC-specific oligonucleotide. Following uracil-DNA glycosylase treatment, a first 18-cycle PCR with universal primers M1SS and BC2_uni_R was performed on all cDNA. On the study's bioinformatics: For normalization, 1 million high-quality reads were randomly selected from each sample, with every read carrying a distinct molecular identifier. Instead of being binned into consensus sequences, reads that shared molecular identifiers were thrown out. MiTCR, set to a Q25 quality threshold and the strictest error-elimination algorithm, was used for CDR3 identification, clonotype clustering and error correction. A nonparametric unseen species model with Euler transformation was used to estimate a lower bound on total TCR beta diversity. The raw public data were reprocessed by TCRdb itself: fastp quality trimming at Q25, MiXCR clonotype calling, in-frame beta chains only. Merged by CDR3 protein, the rows form single entries marked with the most common genes and DNA. These V and J calls are TCRdb output, not the study's own analysis. Across this sample there are around 1.5 million distinct CDR3 sequences, with 30% to 35% seen only once. The ten largest clones capture around 11% of the sample.

From cysteine to phenylalanine, the CDR3 is 15 amino acids long. Just the 45-base CDR3 DNA is kept, in frame starting at base 1. The germline V gene (reference sequence) sets CDR1 to LNHDA and CDR2 to SQIVND. Points on this clonotype: Its antigen specificity is not known. The junction differs from germline at one of its ends, possibly a read error.

The roughly 42 donors, aged about 6 to 95 years, were systemically healthy Caucasian individuals from Russia. Approximately 9.7 milliliters of peripheral blood were drawn from each donor into EDTA-treated Vacutainer tubes. Ficoll-Paque density-gradient centrifugation was used to isolate PBMCs, with at least 6 million per sample. Total RNA was extracted from PBMCs with Trizol reagent, with at least 6 micrograms obtained per sample. The percentages of naive CD45RAhigh/CD27high T cells were determined by flow cytometry on a PBMC aliquot from every donor. Sequenced input: blood. The V and J genes are TRBV19 and TRBJ2-1, with TRBD2 identical over 10 junction bases. The TCR sequence derives from a woman in her twenties or thirties in good health. The CDR3 amino acid sequence is: CAGSITSGAYNGQFF. The nucleotides are TGTGCCGGTAGTATAACTAGCGGGGCTTACAATGGGCAGTTCTTC.